One and the same sample provided the 8 T cell receptor beta chains below, sequenced in a study of CDR3 diversity in severe acne. TCRdb recomputed calls from the PCR reads with MiXCR, one row per CDR3 protein. Among some 90,000 distinct CDR3 sequences listed, 45% to 50% were seen once. The material sequenced was blood. These receptors came from a male donor with severe acne vulgaris.

This clonotype was detected only a few times. This sequence joins TRBV11-2 and TRBJ1-6; possible D gene TRBD1, 6 bases. V was trimmed by 1 base and J by 9 bases, leaving 13 bases between them. CDR1 is SGHAT and CDR2 is FQNNGV in the germline V gene. CDR3 length: 15 amino acids. The CDR3 here is CASSLAVRGASPLHF. CDR3 nucleotides: TGTGCCAGCAGCTTAGCGGTCAGGGGTGCTTCACCCCTCCACTTT. The complete variable domain, with remaining parts taken from reference TRBV11-2 and TRBJ1-6, reads EAGVAQSPRYKIIEKRQSVAFWCNPISGHATLYWYQQILGQGPKLLIQFQNNGVVDDSQLPKDRFSAERLKGVDSTLKIQPAKLEDSAVYLCASSLAVRGASPLHFGNGTRLTVT.

The rearrangement links TRBV9 to TRBJ2-3; 7 bases map to TRBD1. Unmatched junction bases numbered 5, after V lost 3 bases and J lost 4 bases. The V gene's germline CDR1 is SGDLS and CDR2 YYNGEE. This CDR3 is 14 amino acids long. Here the CDR3 reads CASSGDRVPDTQYF. CDR3 DNA sequence: TGTGCCAGCAGCGGAGACAGGGTCCCAGATACGCAGTATTTT.

The DNA of the CDR3 is TGTGCCAGCAGCGTAGGGTTCTCTGGAAACACCATATATTTT. Its translation is CASSVGFSGNTIYF. This sequence joins TRBV9 and TRBJ1-3; no definite D call. Trimming pared 0 bases from V and 0 bases from J, leaving 4 bases between. Germline lookup yields CDR1 SGDLS and CDR2 YYNGEE. CDR3 length: 14 residues.

This clonotype was counted at least ten times. The chain is built from TRBV12-3 or TRBV12-4 and TRBJ2-7; the match to TRBD2 covers 11 bases. Trimming at V came to 10 bases and at J to 5 bases, leaving 10 bases not matched to a gene. This CDR3 is 14 amino acids long. CDR3 loop: CATRKLAGVDEQYF. CDR3 coding DNA: TGTGCCACAAGAAAACTAGCGGGAGTCGACGAGCAGTACTTC.

The rearrangement joins TRBV7-3 to TRBJ2-3; TRBD2 is a possible D gene (6 bases). The V gene lost 1 base and the J gene lost 0 bases, with 8 bases spanning the gap. This CDR3 comprises 15 residues. CDR1 SGHTA and CDR2 FQGTGA come from the germline V gene. The CDR3 is CASSLKGTSTDTQYF. The CDR3 nucleotides are TGTGCCAGCAGCTTAAAGGGGACTAGCACAGATACGCAGTATTTT.

The sample holds many counts of this clonotype. This sequence joins TRBV6-5 and TRBJ1-1, with a possible D match to TRBD1 (5 bases). V dropped 4 bases and J dropped 0 bases, with 15 bases sitting between them. Germline loops: CDR1 MNHEY, CDR2 SVGAGI. This CDR3 contains 16 residues. DNA of the CDR3: TGTGCCAGCAGTTCTCCTTCGACAGAGATGAACACTGAAGCTTTCTTT. Translation: CASSSPSTEMNTEAFF.

V usage is TRBV5-6 and J usage is TRBJ2-2; tentative D call: TRBD1 (6 bases). V was pared by 1 base and J by 4 bases, with 11 bases between. Per germline, CDR1 SGHDT and CDR2 YYEEEE. This CDR3 comprises 15 residues. CDR3 DNA sequence: TGTGCCAGCAGCTTGCTGGGGGCGGGCACCGGGGAGCTGTTTTTT. Its translation: CASSLLGAGTGELFF.

This clonotype is categorized as medium-sized. CDR3 coding DNA: TGTGCCATCAGTGAGTCACAGGGAGGACCCTACGAGCAGTACTTC. Amino acids: CAISESQGGPYEQYF. The chain combines TRBV10-3 with TRBJ2-7, with D perhaps matching TRBD1 or TRBD2 (6 bases each). Germline loops: CDR1 ENHRY, CDR2 SYGVKD. V gave up 0 bases and J gave up 2 bases, with 11 bases separating them. The CDR3 length is 15 residues.